A single sample is the source of the 32 T cell receptor beta chains below, sequenced in a study of identical twins. Using its own MiXCR run on the 5' RACE reads, TCRdb lists one record per CDR3 protein. The data show hundreds of thousands of distinct CDR3 sequences, around 5.7% seen once. The material sequenced was naive T cells sorted from blood. The receptor set was obtained from a man between 18 and 29 years old in good health.

There are many counts of this clonotype. The chain has TRBV24-1 and TRBJ2-5; 7 bases agree with TRBD2. Germline CDR1 KGHDR, CDR2 SFDVKD. This CDR3 is 16 amino acids long. V lost 3 bases, J lost 2 bases, and 8 bases stayed unmatched. The CDR3 loop reads CATSDDTASGQETQYF. Written as DNA, the CDR3 is TGTGCCACCAGTGATGATACTGCTAGCGGTCAAGAGACCCAGTACTTC.

This clonotype has only a few counts. The gene calls are TRBV27 and TRBJ2-5; the match to TRBD1 covers 8 bases. The V gene end was trimmed by 6 bases and the J gene end by 5 bases; junction bases not matched to a gene: 8. The germline gives CDR1 MNHEY, CDR2 SMNVEV (reference sequence). The CDR3 totals 14 residues. For the CDR3, the DNA is TGTGCCAGCAGACCACTCGGACAGGGTGAGACCCAGTACTTC. Its protein is CASRPLGQGETQYF.

This clonotype was counted a few times. The chain uses TRBV29-1 and TRBJ2-2; D is possibly TRBD2 (5 bases). Trimming stripped 4 bases from V and 1 base from J, with 10 bases between. CDR3 length: 14 amino acids. Germline CDR1 reads SQVTM; CDR2 reads ANQGSEA. Here the CDR3 DNA reads TGCAGCGTTGTGGAGGAAAGGAACACCGGGGAGCTGTTTTTT. It encodes CSVVEERNTGELFF.

In its sample, this clonotype was seen many times. The chain is built from TRBV4-1 and TRBJ2-1; D possibly corresponds to TRBD1 (5 bases). Trimming removed 5 bases from V and 7 bases from J, with 18 bases in between. The CDR3 totals 15 residues. Germline assignment: CDR1 MGHRA and CDR2 YSYEKL. CDR3 sequence: CASSYQRQPNNEQFF. DNA for the CDR3: TGCGCCAGCAGCTATCAGAGACAGCCCAATAATGAGCAGTTCTTC.

This clonotype was counted at least ten times. The V and J genes are TRBV7-2 and TRBJ1-3; TRBD1 matches 8 bases. V lost 5 bases to trimming and J lost 4 bases; unmatched junction nucleotides: 10. The germline CDR1 and CDR2 sequences are SGHTA and FQGNSA. CDR3 size: 16 residues. CDR3 DNA sequence: TGTGCCAGCAGCGCAGGGGGCGGGTCGGTCGGAAACACCATATATTTT. Translating gives CASSAGGGSVGNTIYF. Based on the CDR3 plus reference TRBV7-2 and TRBJ1-3, the full variable domain is GAGVSQSPSNKVTEKGKDVELRCDPISGHTALYWYRQSLGQGLEFLIYFQGNSAPDKSGLPSDRFSAERTGGSVSTLTIQRTQQEDSAVYLCASSAGGGSVGNTIYFGEGSWLTVV.

This clonotype has more than one count but fewer than ten. V and J are TRBV11-2 and TRBJ2-1; 7 nucleotides line up with TRBD2. The CDR3 length is 16 residues. Germline CDR1 and CDR2: SGHAT and FQNNGV. J lost 4 bases, V lost 1 base, and 7 bases had no gene match. CDR3 sequence reads: CASSLGVSGYYNEQFF. The CDR3 nucleotides read TGTGCCAGCAGCTTAGGGGTTAGCGGGTATTACAATGAGCAGTTCTTC.

There are many counts of this clonotype. The gene calls are TRBV5-1 and TRBJ1-1; D is undetermined. The ends were cut back, 0 bases at V and 0 bases at J, with 3 bases in the middle. Germline V lookup: CDR1 SGHRS, CDR2 YFSETQ. The CDR3 is made up of 13 amino acids. The CDR3 sequence: CASSLDLNTEAFF. CDR3 bases: TGCGCCAGCAGCTTGGACCTGAACACTGAAGCTTTCTTT.

This clonotype was detected many times. This chain links TRBV7-3 with TRBJ2-1; 9 bases align to TRBD2. The CDR3 runs 15 residues. Per the germline V gene, CDR1 is SGHTA and CDR2 is FQGTGA. With 3 bases clipped from V and 4 bases from J, the junction kept 4 bases outside the gene matches. CDR3 in amino acids: CASSLTSGKYNEQFF. In DNA form, the CDR3 reads TGTGCCAGCAGCTTGACTAGCGGAAAATACAATGAGCAGTTCTTC.

This clonotype was recorded at least ten times. This chain uses TRBV5-1 with TRBJ2-3; D ambiguous. V lost 7 bases and J 0 bases, leaving 15 bases between the germline ends. This CDR3 is built from 15 residues. Per germline, CDR1 SGHRS and CDR2 YFSETQ. CDR3 region: CASSPWGYSTDTQYF. CDR3 nucleotides: TGCGCCAGCTCCCCGTGGGGTTATAGCACAGATACGCAGTATTTT.

This clonotype was counted at least ten times. J is TRBJ2-1 and V is TRBV28; 10 bases are a match to TRBD2. The CDR3 has 12 amino acids. Looked up from germline, CDR1 is MDHEN and CDR2 is SYDVKM. Germline trimming cut 9 bases from V and 9 bases from J; bases unmatched to any gene: 5. The CDR3 reads CASLAGEGEQFF. The CDR3, as DNA: TGTGCCAGTCTAGCGGGAGAGGGTGAGCAGTTCTTC.

In its sample, this clonotype was seen many times. The chain is built from TRBV2 and TRBJ2-2; 8 nucleotides agree with TRBD2. Trimming took 7 bases from V and 5 from J; bases not matched to a gene: 6. Germline V gene sequence: CDR1 SNHLY, CDR2 FYNNEI. There are 14 residues in the CDR3. This CDR3 is CASKSGRMTGELFF. The DNA of the CDR3 is TGTGCCAGCAAAAGCGGGAGAATGACCGGGGAGCTGTTTTTT. Using reference TRBV2 and TRBJ2-2 for the parts outside the CDR3, the full variable domain is EPEVTQTPSHQVTQMGQEVILRCVPISNHLYFYWYRQILGQKVEFLVSFYNNEISEKSEIFDDQFSVERPDGSNFTLKIRSTKLEDSAMYFCASKSGRMTGELFFGEGSRLTVL.

This clonotype has only a few counts. CDR3 residues: CATSDVSEQYF. The CDR3 DNA follows: TGTGCCACCAGTGATGTGAGCGAGCAGTACTTC. The rearrangement uses TRBV24-1 and TRBJ2-7; D not certain. The germline V gene encodes CDR1 KGHDR and CDR2 SFDVKD. V was trimmed by 3 bases and J by 6 bases, leaving 5 bases between them. The CDR3 spans 11 residues.

The V and J genes are TRBV2 and TRBJ2-4; D may correspond to TRBD1 or TRBD2 (6 bases each). Per germline, CDR1 SNHLY and CDR2 FYNNEI. This CDR3 comprises 13 residues. Trimming removed 9 bases from V and 7 bases from J, with 16 bases in between. The CDR3 is CARGGGQSNIQYF. CDR3 DNA: TGTGCCAGAGGGGGAGGACAGAGTAACATTCAGTACTTC.

This clonotype was observed at least ten times. This chain links TRBV10-1 with TRBJ1-1; TRBD1 agrees at 7 bases. This CDR3 has 15 amino acids. The germline gives CDR1 WNHNN, CDR2 SYGVQD (reference sequence). V was pared by 6 bases and J by 4 bases, with 11 bases of the junction left unmatched. The CDR3 DNA reads TGCGCCAGCAGCCCTGCTGGGACAGCTAGCACTGAAGCTTTCTTT. It encodes CASSPAGTASTEAFF.

V is TRBV5-1 and J is TRBJ1-2; 9 nucleotides match TRBD1. The CDR3 is 14 residues long. Per germline, CDR1 SGHRS and CDR2 YFSETQ. With V trimmed by 3 bases and J by 3 bases, 3 bases remained unmatched. CDR3 loop: CASSWGQGHYGYTF. The CDR3 DNA reads as TGCGCCAGCAGCTGGGGACAGGGCCACTATGGCTACACCTTC.

At least ten counts were recorded for this clonotype. This rearrangement joins TRBV5-6 to TRBJ1-5; no clear D gene. The CDR3 is 15 residues long. V gave up 0 bases and J gave up 3 bases, with 10 bases separating them. The germline gives CDR1 SGHDT, CDR2 YYEEEE. In DNA, the CDR3 is TGTGCCAGCAGCTTGGCGTTACAGATCAATCAGCCCCAGCATTTT. This translates into CASSLALQINQPQHF.

There are many counts of this clonotype. The J gene is TRBJ2-1, the V gene TRBV5-1, with D unresolved. CDR1 and CDR2 (germline): SGHRS, YFSETQ. This CDR3 spans 11 amino acids. The V end was cut by 7 bases, the J end by 8 bases, with 10 bases between. CDR3: CASRLLDEQFF. CDR3 nucleotide sequence: TGCGCCAGCCGACTTTTGGATGAGCAGTTCTTC.

This clonotype occurred a few times. The gene calls are TRBV10-2 and TRBJ2-7; no definite D call. The V end was cut by 6 bases, the J end by 2 bases, with 8 bases between. Looked up from germline, CDR1 is WSHSY and CDR2 is SAAADI. The CDR3 has 12 amino acids. The CDR3 loop reads CASRRTPYEQYV. The CDR3 coding sequence is TGCGCCAGCAGAAGAACCCCCTACGAGCAGTACGTC.

This clonotype has at least ten counts. CDR3: CASSGQGQINEQYV. The CDR3 DNA reads as TGTGCCAGCAGTGGCCAGGGACAGATAAACGAGCAGTACGTC. The J gene is TRBJ2-7, the V gene TRBV25-1; TRBD1 matches at 7 bases. V lost 4 bases and J lost 5; bases outside the gene matches: 8. This CDR3 is built from 14 residues. Germline assignment: CDR1 MGHDK and CDR2 SYGVNS.

This clonotype has only a few counts. The chain joins TRBV28 to TRBJ2-7; D is undetermined. Germline assignment: CDR1 MDHEN and CDR2 SYDVKM. The CDR3 sequence is 14 residues long. V dropped 3 bases and J dropped 0 bases, with 9 bases sitting between them. The CDR3 here is CASSFHSSSYEQYF. Here the CDR3 DNA reads TGTGCCAGCAGTTTTCATAGCAGCTCCTACGAGCAGTACTTC.

Concerning this clonotype itself: This may come from a read error, since a much larger clone is one base off. Given the absence of the conserved phenylalanine or tryptophan at the CDR3 end, a read error is likely. J is TRBJ1-5 and V is TRBV12-3 or TRBV12-4, with D maybe TRBD1 (6 bases). V lost 6 bases to trimming and J lost 5 bases, with 17 bases between them. The CDR3 runs 15 residues. CDR3 sequence reads: CASRPRGRDDQPQHL. In nucleotides, the CDR3 is TGTGCCAGCAGACCTCGGGGGCGCGATGATCAGCCCCAGCATCTT.

This clonotype has a handful of counts. V and J are TRBV4-3 and TRBJ2-7, with D possibly being TRBD2 (6 bases). This CDR3 spans 13 amino acids. Germline V CDR1 and CDR2: LGHNA, YSLEER. Trimming stripped 4 bases from V and 3 bases from J, with 10 bases between. The CDR3 is CASSRGTGYEQYF. Here the CDR3 DNA reads TGCGCCAGCAGCCGTGGGACTGGCTACGAGCAGTACTTC.

This clonotype was recorded at least ten times. V and J are TRBV2 and TRBJ2-1; 9 bases line up with TRBD2. Germline V CDR1 and CDR2: SNHLY, FYNNEI. CDR3 length: 14 residues. Losses at the gene ends were 5 bases for V and 4 bases for J; bases not matched to a gene: 3. The CDR3 reads CASSKREAYNEQFF. For the CDR3, the DNA is TGTGCCAGCAGTAAGCGGGAGGCTTACAATGAGCAGTTCTTC.

This clonotype was seen more than once but under ten times. V and J are TRBV7-6 and TRBJ2-1; the D gene could be TRBD1 or TRBD2 (5 bases each). Trimming pared 5 bases from V and 7 bases from J, leaving 21 bases between. Germline V gives CDR1 SGHVS, CDR2 FNYEAQ. CDR3 length: 16 amino acids. In DNA, the CDR3 is TGTGCCAGCAGCCAAGTATATAGGGTGGGACGTAATGAGCAGTTCTTC. Translating it yields CASSQVYRVGRNEQFF.

This clonotype was counted between two and nine times. The gene calls are TRBV7-9 and TRBJ2-1, with D possibly TRBD2 on 6 matching bases. The ends were cut back, 7 bases at V and 8 bases at J, with 12 bases in the middle. There are 12 residues in the CDR3. Germline V gene sequence: CDR1 SEHNR, CDR2 FQNEAQ (reference sequence). The CDR3 protein is CASTVEGDEQFF. The CDR3 region has the DNA TGTGCCAGCACCGTGGAGGGCGATGAGCAGTTCTTC.

The table lists this clonotype with many counts. The genes are TRBV12-3 or TRBV12-4 and TRBJ2-5; 8 nucleotides line up with TRBD1. J was trimmed by 6 bases and V by 5 bases; bases with no gene match: 5. This CDR3 contains 13 residues. Written as DNA, the CDR3 is TGTGCCAGCAGTCCCAGGGGGCTGAAGACCCAGTACTTC. This gives the protein CASSPRGLKTQYF.

This clonotype has a count of ten or more. The chain couples TRBV24-1 to TRBJ2-1, with 10 bases that match TRBD1. V dropped 5 bases and J dropped 8; count of bases not matched to a gene: 5. Germline CDR1 and CDR2: KGHDR and SFDVKD. The CDR3 is 14 residues long. CDR3 residues: CATSVRQGAYEQFF. The CDR3 DNA reads as TGTGCCACCAGTGTGAGACAGGGGGCTTATGAGCAGTTCTTC.

This clonotype has ten or more counts. This chain links TRBV12-3 or TRBV12-4 with TRBJ2-1, with 7 bases identical to TRBD2. The CDR3 is made up of 15 amino acids. With 2 bases clipped from V and 2 bases from J, the junction kept 3 bases outside the gene matches. The CDR3 nucleotides are TGTGCCAGCAGTTTAATTGGGACTACCTACAATGAGCAGTTCTTC. Translated, it gives CASSLIGTTYNEQFF.

As to this clonotype: A much bigger clone sits one base away, suggesting this may be a read error. The chain uses TRBV3-1 and TRBJ2-7; weak D call: TRBD2 (7 bases). The CDR3 extends over 15 amino acids. Per the germline V gene, CDR1 is LGHDT and CDR2 is YNNKEL (reference sequence). The CDR3 region is CASSQVGGRYNEQNF. CDR3 DNA: TGTGCCAGCAGCCAAGTCGGGGGGCGTTATAACGAGCAGAACTTC.

This clonotype came up many times. The CDR3 here is CASRNRVAYEQYV. The CDR3 region has the DNA TGTGCCAGCAGAAACAGGGTGGCCTACGAGCAGTACGTC. The chain links TRBV6-1 to TRBJ2-7; the D gene is possibly TRBD1 (6 bases). The CDR3 runs 13 residues. CDR1 is MNHNS, CDR2 SASEGT, per germline. The V end lost 6 bases, the J end lost 2 bases, and 11 bases lay between the germline ends.

The chain recombines TRBV11-2 with TRBJ2-2; perhaps TRBD2 as D (6 bases). V was pared by 4 bases and J by 3 bases, with 21 bases between. The length of the CDR3 is 18 residues. Germline lookup yields CDR1 SGHAT and CDR2 FQNNGV. The CDR3 nucleotides read TGTGCCAGCAGCTGGCGGGGAGCGGCTGCCTCGTACACCGGGGAGCTGTTTTTT. Its translation is CASSWRGAAASYTGELFF.

This clonotype was observed many times. This chain uses TRBV3-1 with TRBJ2-7; the D gene could be TRBD1 or TRBD2 (5 bases each). The germline gives CDR1 LGHDT, CDR2 YNNKEL (reference sequence). V lost 0 bases to trimming and J lost 6 bases, with 12 bases between them. The CDR3 length is 14 residues. This CDR3 reads CASSQEGESSEQYF. CDR3 DNA: TGTGCCAGCAGCCAAGAAGGGGAGTCGTCCGAGCAGTACTTC.